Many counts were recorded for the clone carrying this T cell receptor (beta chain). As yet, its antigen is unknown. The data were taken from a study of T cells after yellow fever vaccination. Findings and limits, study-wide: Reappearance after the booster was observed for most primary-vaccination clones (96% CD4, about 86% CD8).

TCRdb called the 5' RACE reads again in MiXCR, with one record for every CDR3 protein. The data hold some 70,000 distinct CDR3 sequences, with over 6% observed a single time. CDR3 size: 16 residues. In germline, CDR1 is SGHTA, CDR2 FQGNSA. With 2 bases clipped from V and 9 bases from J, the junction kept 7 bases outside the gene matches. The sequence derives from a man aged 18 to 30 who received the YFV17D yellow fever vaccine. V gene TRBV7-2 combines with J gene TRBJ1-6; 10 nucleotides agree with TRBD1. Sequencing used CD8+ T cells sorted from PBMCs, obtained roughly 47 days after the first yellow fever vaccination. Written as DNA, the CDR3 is TGTGCCAGCAGCTTAATCGTTGGGGACAGGGGTTCACCCCTCCACTTT. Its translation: CASSLIVGDRGSPLHF.